Each of the 21 T cell receptor beta chains below was sequenced from the same sample in a study of T cells expressing NK-cell markers (dated by TCRdb to the early 2020s). Preparation of the library involved 5' RACE. Sequencing took place on an Illumina HiSeq 2000. TCRdb reprocessed the reads, reporting each CDR3 protein sequence once and no DNA. This specimen's table enumerates about 410,000 distinct CDR3 sequences. The ten largest clones capture around 11% of the sample. Sequencing used blood T cells: a sorted CD56 or NKG2C T cell subset, CD4+ or CD8+ T cells, or bulk PBMC T cells (not recorded which). The receptors originated from a woman in her forties or fifties in good health. Donor details come from another sample of the same person, matched by shared clones.

The CDR3 reads CASSLADRVFTEAFF. The chain is built from TRBV5-1 and TRBJ1-1; the TRBD1 assignment by TCRdb is unverifiable without DNA. This CDR3 has 15 amino acids. The germline gives CDR1 SGHRS, CDR2 YFSETQ.

This rearrangement joins TRBV12-3 or TRBV12-4 to TRBJ2-5; TCRdb designates TRBD1, a call that cannot be tested without DNA. The CDR3 has 13 residues. This CDR3 reads CASTRGQRETQYF.

The chain combines TRBV20-1 with TRBJ2-4; no DNA is available, so the TRBD1 call from TCRdb remains unchecked. Germline lookup yields CDR1 DFQATT and CDR2 SNEGSKA (reference sequence). The CDR3 extends over 16 amino acids. CDR3 in amino acids: CSARVGTDRPKNIQYF.

The genes are TRBV29-1 and TRBJ2-5; TCRdb indicates TRBD1, and absent DNA this call remains unverified. CDR1 and CDR2 (germline): SQVTM, ANQGSEA. This CDR3 region has 14 residues. The CDR3 reads CSVASEAGVETQYF.

The gene calls are TRBV10-3 and TRBJ1-1. This CDR3 has 13 amino acids. CDR1 and CDR2 (germline): ENHRY, SYGVKD. This CDR3 reads CAILKSMNTEAFF.

The chain combines TRBV7-2 with TRBJ2-5; TCRdb returns TRBD1, unconfirmable since there is no DNA. The germline gives CDR1 SGHTA, CDR2 FQGNSA. The CDR3 is made up of 16 amino acids. The CDR3 spells CASSPRGSGFGETQYF.

The chain is built from TRBV6-2 or TRBV6-3 and TRBJ2-3. Germline V CDR1 and CDR2: MNHEY, SVGEGT. This CDR3 has 17 residues. The chain's CDR3 is CASSYSIFGVGTDTQYF.

The chain has TRBV14 and TRBJ2-6. The CDR3 consists of 15 residues. Per germline, CDR1 SGHDN and CDR2 FVKESK. The CDR3 reads CASSQADSGANVLTF.

V usage is TRBV9 and J usage is TRBJ2-2; the D call from TCRdb, TRBD1, cannot be confirmed without DNA. Germline CDR1 is SGDLS and CDR2 is YYNGEE. CDR3 length equals 15 residues. The CDR3 is CASSDKGTNTGELFF. Full variable domain (remainder filled in from reference TRBV9 and TRBJ2-2): DSGVTQTPKHLITATGQRVTLRCSPRSGDLSVYWYQQSLDQGLQFLIQYYNGEERAKGNILERFSAQQFPDLHSELNLSSLELGDSALYFCASSDKGTNTGELFFGEGSRLTVL.

The chain employs TRBV5-6 and TRBJ1-1. The germline CDR1 and CDR2 sequences are SGHDT and YYEEEE. This CDR3 is built from 12 residues. The CDR3 protein is CASSYVGAEAFF.

The chain combines TRBV10-3 with TRBJ2-3; checking the TCRdb D call of TRBD1 is not possible without DNA. CDR3 length equals 14 residues. Germline assignment: CDR1 ENHRY and CDR2 SYGVKD. The CDR3 region is CAISELTVADTQYF.

The CDR3 loop reads CASSVFRGNSYNEQFF. This chain connects TRBV6-6 to TRBJ2-1; TCRdb names TRBD1, which stays unverified in the absence of DNA. The CDR3 extends over 16 amino acids. From germline, CDR1 is MNHNY and CDR2 SVGAGI (reference sequence).

The chain carries TRBV12-3 or TRBV12-4 and TRBJ2-1; with no DNA, the TCRdb D assignment of TRBD2 cannot be verified. The CDR3 is 13 residues long. CDR3 sequence: CASSSGGQDEQFF.

CDR3 residues: CASSEGGGNGYEQYF. The chain is built from TRBV2 and TRBJ2-7; TCRdb picks TRBD2, but there is no DNA to check that call. The germline gives CDR1 SNHLY, CDR2 FYNNEI. The CDR3 extends over 15 amino acids.

V gene TRBV4-2 combines with J gene TRBJ2-1. In germline, CDR1 is LGHNA, CDR2 YNFKEQ. The length of the CDR3 is 13 residues. This chain's CDR3 is CASSQLGSNEQFF.

The genes are TRBV6-2 or TRBV6-3 and TRBJ2-7; TCRdb reports TRBD2, a call that lacks DNA to check it against. The germline V gene encodes CDR1 MNHEY and CDR2 SVGEGT. The CDR3 length is 18 residues. CDR3 loop: CASSGPRLAGQSSYEQYF.

The gene calls are TRBV6-5 and TRBJ2-1; the TCRdb call, TRBD1, lacks DNA for checking. The CDR3 runs 17 residues. The germline CDR1 and CDR2 sequences are MNHEY and SVGAGI. CDR3 protein: CASSYDRQGAGYNEQFF.

This chain joins TRBV4-1 and TRBJ2-7; TCRdb calls TRBD2, which cannot be checked without DNA. This CDR3 has 16 residues. Germline V lookup: CDR1 MGHRA, CDR2 YSYEKL. CDR3 amino acids: CASSRGTSGGPYEQYF.

The chain employs TRBV6-5 and TRBJ2-2. The CDR3 length is 16 residues. Per the germline V gene, CDR1 is MNHEY and CDR2 is SVGAGI. This CDR3 is CASSYGGNGNTGELFF.

The chain carries TRBV6-5 and TRBJ2-5; the TRBD2 assignment by TCRdb is unverifiable without DNA. This CDR3 has 17 amino acids. Germline values: CDR1 MNHEY, CDR2 SVGAGI. CDR3: CASSYSGLAGGAETQYF.

The gene calls are TRBV12-3 or TRBV12-4 and TRBJ1-2; TCRdb proposes TRBD1, but this gene call is untestable without DNA. The CDR3 runs 14 residues. The chain's CDR3 is CASRGRSSGAGYTF.